This T cell receptor beta chain was documented in a study of blood T cells in healthy people across ages. Overall study results and limits: Strongly correlated with naive T cell percentage was TCR beta diversity.

Trimming stripped 1 base from V and 3 bases from J, with 9 bases between. CDR3 size: 14 residues. Per germline, CDR1 LGHNA and CDR2 YNFKEQ. Sample-barcoded 5' priming and a J-beta primer mix drove a second PCR of roughly 6 to 12 cycles. Each of the cDNA molecules was tagged by a template-switch adaptor with 12 random nucleotides. Each CDR3 protein gets one entry after TCRdb re-called the 5' RACE reads with MiXCR. The sample contains about 1 million distinct CDR3 sequences, under 55% of which appear only once. Isolating PBMCs gave at least 7 million of these cells per sample. About this clonotype: Its antigen is still unknown.

The TCR comes from a woman in her sixties or seventies in good health. The sequenced sample consisted of blood. The chain has TRBV4-2 and TRBJ1-1; D remains ambiguous. Here the CDR3 DNA reads TGTGCCAGCAGCCAAGGGGTGGCGGACACTGAAGCTTTCTTT. Translation: CASSQGVADTEAFF.